Below, 22 T cell receptor beta chains from the same sample are listed, as sequenced in a study of cytomegalovirus exposure and HLA in healthy donors. PCR employed 60 Vbeta and 13 Jbeta primers. Profiled with immunoSEQ multiplex PCR; TCRdb holds only in-frame clones, not every one. The sample has under 200,000 clones, 70% to 85% seen once. The sequenced sample was PBMCs. These receptors were collected from a woman aged 25 to 39 in good health and CMV-seropositive.

The chain joins TRBV5-8 to TRBJ2-3; TRBD2 matches at 10 bases. Per the germline V gene, CDR1 is SGHTS and CDR2 is YDEGEE. V was clipped by 0 bases and J by 8 bases; unmatched bases: 12. The CDR3 sequence is 17 residues long. Here the CDR3 DNA reads TGTGCCAGCAGCTTGGAAGCTAGCGGGGGAGCCGTCGCTACGCAGTATTTT. Its protein is CASSLEASGGAVATQYF.

V usage is TRBV18 and J usage is TRBJ1-3; D might be TRBD1 (5 bases). V was cut by 0 bases and J by 0 bases, with 12 bases left in between. The CDR3 spans 17 residues. CDR1 and CDR2 from the germline V gene are KGHSH and LQKENI. Written as DNA, the CDR3 is TGTGCCAGCTCACCACCTTCGCAGGGTCCCTCTGGAAACACCATATATTTT. Translated: CASSPPSQGPSGNTIYF.

This clone was observed a few times. The V gene is TRBV7-6, the J gene TRBJ1-1; D is undetermined. V was cut by 5 bases and J by 8 bases, with 12 bases left in between. This CDR3 has 12 amino acids. Germline-derived CDR1 and CDR2 are SGHVS and FNYEAQ. DNA of the CDR3: TGTGCCAGCAGCAAAAGGACGGGAGAAGCTTTCTTT. It is translated as CASSKRTGEAFF.

The V and J genes are TRBV2 and TRBJ1-2; 8 bases map to TRBD1. This CDR3 has 14 amino acids. With 10 bases clipped from V and 3 bases from J, the junction kept 10 bases outside the gene matches. From germline, CDR1 is SNHLY and CDR2 FYNNEI. The CDR3: CATRQGALDYGYTF. The DNA of the CDR3 is TGTGCCACCAGGCAGGGGGCCTTAGACTATGGCTACACCTTC. The whole variable domain, remainder taken from reference TRBV2 and TRBJ1-2, is EPEVTQTPSHQVTQMGQEVILRCVPISNHLYFYWYRQILGQKVEFLVSFYNNEISEKSEIFDDQFSVERPDGSNFTLKIRSTKLEDSAMYFCATRQGALDYGYTFGSGTRLTVV.

This clone was detected once. The chain employs TRBV19 and TRBJ1-2; TRBD1 matches at 12 bases. The J segment lost 7 bases and the V segment lost 7 bases, leaving 7 bases of the junction unmatched. The germline CDR1 and CDR2 sequences are LNHDA and SQIVND (reference sequence). CDR3 length: 14 amino acids. In DNA, the CDR3 is TGTGCCAGTATTCCCGGGACAGGGGGCTCTGGCTACACCTTC. It codes for CASIPGTGGSGYTF.

The chain combines TRBV5-1 with TRBJ2-7; 7 bases align to TRBD1. The CDR3 covers 15 residues. J gave up 5 bases and V 4 bases, and 12 bases lay outside the gene matches. Germline CDR1 reads SGHRS; CDR2 reads YFSETQ. The CDR3 DNA sequence: TGCGCCAGCAGCACCGCCCAGACAGGGAACGACGAGCAGTACTTC. Amino acid sequence: CASSTAQTGNDEQYF.

In DNA, the CDR3 is TGTGCCAGCAGCGCCCGGGACAGGGGGCATAGTGGGGCCAACGTCCTGACTTTC. Its protein is CASSARDRGHSGANVLTF. The gene calls are TRBV11-3 and TRBJ2-6; 12 bases agree with TRBD1. Unmatched junction bases numbered 8, after V lost 5 bases and J lost 3 bases. The CDR3 sequence is 18 residues long. Looked up from germline, CDR1 is SGHNT and CDR2 is YENEEA.

In this sample, this clone turned up a few times. V gene TRBV7-9 combines with J gene TRBJ2-2, with a weak D call TRBD2 (6 bases). The germline V gene encodes CDR1 SEHNR and CDR2 FQNEAQ (reference sequence). CDR3 length: 13 residues. Deletions cut 3 bases from V and 7 bases from J, with 9 bases between. The CDR3 reads CASSFLGGGELFF. The CDR3 region has the DNA TGTGCCAGCAGCTTCCTGGGAGGCGGGGAGCTGTTTTTT. The full variable domain, in which reference TRBV7-9 and TRBJ2-2 provide the parts outside the CDR3, is DTGVSQNPRHKITKRGQNVTFRCDPISEHNRLYWYRQTLGQGPEFLTYFQNEAQLEKSRLLSDRFSAERPKGSFSTLEIQRTEQGDSAMYLCASSFLGGGELFFGEGSRLTVL.

V is TRBV27 and J is TRBJ2-7; 7 bases match TRBD1. Germline trimming cut 2 bases from V and 0 bases from J; bases unmatched to any gene: 4. From germline, CDR1 is MNHEY and CDR2 SMNVEV (reference sequence). The CDR3 loop spans 15 amino acids. The CDR3 nucleotides read TGTGCCAGCAGTTTACGAGGGGGCGCCTCCTACGAGCAGTACTTC. This translates into CASSLRGGASYEQYF.

The gene calls are TRBV7-2 and TRBJ1-6; D is ambiguous. CDR3 length: 14 amino acids. CDR1 SGHTA and CDR2 FQGNSA come from the germline V gene. Trimming shortened V by 1 base and J by 5 bases, and 6 bases separated the two germline ends. The CDR3 region is CASSLVGDNSPLHF. The CDR3 DNA sequence: TGTGCCAGCAGCTTAGTGGGAGATAATTCACCCCTCCACTTT.

The chain is built from TRBV5-4 and TRBJ2-3; 7 nucleotides line up with TRBD1. This CDR3 is built from 16 residues. CDR1 is SGHNT, CDR2 YYREEE, per germline (reference sequence). With V trimmed by 4 bases and J by 3 bases, 11 bases remained unmatched. The DNA of the CDR3 is TGTGCCAGCAGCCTGGGGTCAGGGGGTGAGACAGATACGCAGTATTTT. It yields the protein CASSLGSGGETDTQYF. Drawing the rest from reference TRBV5-4 and TRBJ2-3, the complete variable domain is ETGVTQSPTHLIKTRGQQVTLRCSSQSGHNTVSWYQQALGQGPQFIFQYYREEENGRGNFPPRFSGLQFPNYSSELNVNALELDDSALYLCASSLGSGGETDTQYFGPGTRLTVL.

This clone came up a few times. The chain recombines TRBV29-1 with TRBJ1-1, with TRBD1 matching over 12 bases. This CDR3 contains 13 residues. The junction had 4 bases not matched to a gene; V was cut back by 5 bases and J by 6 bases. Germline CDR1 and CDR2: SQVTM and ANQGSEA. CDR3 sequence: CSVHGTGGSEAFF. The CDR3 coding sequence is TGCAGCGTTCACGGGACAGGGGGCTCTGAAGCTTTCTTT.

The V call is TRBV27, the J call TRBJ2-2; 10 nucleotides align to TRBD1. V shed 8 bases, J shed 7 bases, and the junction held 10 bases outside the gene matches. CDR1 and CDR2 (germline): MNHEY, SMNVEV (reference sequence). This CDR3 comprises 15 residues. The CDR3, as DNA: TGTGCCAGCTTGGGGAGACAGGGGGCCGGCGGGGAGCTGTTTTTT. This translates into CASLGRQGAGGELFF.

V and J are TRBV5-1 and TRBJ2-2, with D tentatively TRBD2 (5 bases). Germline V gene data show CDR1 as SGHRS and CDR2 as YFSETQ. The V and J ends lost 3 bases and 0 bases respectively, with 15 bases between them. This CDR3 has 17 amino acids. This chain's CDR3 is CASSSRVNPANTGELFF. DNA for the CDR3: TGCGCCAGCAGCTCGAGGGTCAATCCCGCGAACACCGGGGAGCTGTTTTTT.

J is TRBJ1-3 and V is TRBV30; 7 bases are shared with TRBD1. The CDR3 extends over 15 amino acids. Germline lookup yields CDR1 GTSNPN and CDR2 SVGIG (reference sequence). V was clipped by 5 bases and J by 0 bases; unmatched bases: 7. The CDR3 nucleotides read TGTGCCTGGGGTCCCGGACAGGACTCTGGAAACACCATATATTTT. Amino acid sequence: CAWGPGQDSGNTIYF.

The chain employs TRBV10-3 and TRBJ2-7; D is uncertain. The germline V and J ends were trimmed by 0 bases and 6 bases, with 6 bases remaining between them. Germline V gives CDR1 ENHRY, CDR2 SYGVKD. The CDR3 contains 12 residues. The CDR3 reads CAISESAPEQYF. The DNA for the CDR3 is TGTGCCATCAGTGAGTCGGCCCCCGAGCAGTACTTC.

This clone turned up a few times. CDR3 protein: CASSTDRGNSPLHF. The CDR3 DNA reads TGTGCCAGCAGCACGGACAGGGGTAATTCACCCCTCCACTTT. The V call is TRBV6-5, the J call TRBJ1-6; 9 bases agree with TRBD1. Germline V CDR1 and CDR2: MNHEY, SVGAGI. The V gene end was trimmed by 6 bases and the J gene end by 6 bases; junction bases not matched to a gene: 3. This CDR3 spans 14 amino acids.

The chain has TRBV27 and TRBJ2-1; 9 bases are shared with TRBD2. V lost 6 bases and J lost 6; bases outside the gene matches: 9. CDR1 and CDR2 from the germline V gene are MNHEY and SMNVEV (reference sequence). This CDR3 region has 15 residues. The CDR3 bases are TGTGCCAGCAGCTCCGGGACTAGCCCGACCAATGAGCAGTTCTTC. Its translation: CASSSGTSPTNEQFF.

CDR3 bases: TGTGCCAGCAGCTTAGGCGGGGGGGCAGGCCCAGATACGCAGTATTTT. As protein: CASSLGGGAGPDTQYF. The chain is built from TRBV11-3 and TRBJ2-3; 9 positions agree with TRBD2. This CDR3 comprises 16 residues. V dropped 1 base and J dropped 4; count of bases not matched to a gene: 6. Germline-derived CDR1 and CDR2 are SGHNT and YENEEA. Looking up the rest from reference TRBV11-3 and TRBJ2-3 gives the full variable domain: EAGVVQSPRYKIIEKKQPVAFWCNPISGHNTLYWYLQNLGQGPELLIRYENEEAVDDSQLPKDRFSAERLKGVDSTLKIQPAELGDSAVYLCASSLGGGAGPDTQYFGPGTRLTVL.

This clone was detected only once. The chain employs TRBV11-2 and TRBJ2-5; D may be TRBD2 (5 bases). The end of the DNA is better explained by TRBJ2-7, so the J call may be wrong. The CDR3 consists of 16 residues. Germline CDR1 reads SGHAT; CDR2 reads FQNNGV. CDR3 residues: CASSLDSAGSSYEQYF. CDR3 nucleotides: TGTGCCAGCAGCTTAGATAGCGCCGGCAGCTCCTACGAGCAGTACTTC.

The chain uses TRBV6-1 and TRBJ1-5; D is ambiguous. Trimming removed 3 bases at V and 0 bases at J, with 9 bases between. Germline V gene sequence: CDR1 MNHNS, CDR2 SASEGT. This CDR3 contains 15 residues. CDR3 DNA: TGTGCCAGCAGTGACTCTCAGTATAGCAATCAGCCCCAGCATTTT. Protein: CASSDSQYSNQPQHF.

The chain is built from TRBV4-3 and TRBJ2-7, with 8 bases lining up with TRBD1. V gave up 3 bases and J gave up 0 bases; unmatched junction bases: 13. The CDR3 loop spans 18 amino acids. Germline CDR1 and CDR2: LGHNA and YSLEER. The CDR3 loop is CASSQAIPGQAISYEQYF. The DNA of the CDR3 is TGCGCCAGCAGCCAGGCTATACCGGGACAGGCTATCTCCTACGAGCAGTACTTC.